This T cell receptor (beta chain) was captured by sequencing in a study of CD8 T cells in Susac syndrome (dated by TCRdb to between 2017 and 2020). At the level of the whole study: Whether CD8+ T cell activation and differentiation in Susac syndrome was antigen driven was tested using repertoire sequencing. CD8+ T cell repertoire clonality was compared between about a dozen healthy donors, some 14 Susac syndrome patients and fewer than 19 multiple sclerosis patients. What the work shows at the level of the full study, not this receptor alone: The number of individuals in the TCR sequencing and HLA analysis was acknowledged as relatively small.

This clonotype was observed a single time. Its antigen is unknown. No quality values exist for individual bases; no much larger clone is one base distant. One read alone provides weak support. RNA was extracted using the RNeasy kit, and about 0.45 to 1 ug of the RNA was reverse transcribed with random hexamers. The immunoSEQ multiplex PCR assay, covering 54 Vbeta and 13 Jbeta segments, was used to amplify TCR beta CDR3 regions. To correct PCR amplification bias, a synthetic template baseline was used for both primer optimization and computational correction. Processing in the source paper ran as follows. Reads were assigned to V, D and J genes according to IMGT and analyzed in immunoSEQ Analyzer, with only productive sequences retained. Clonality was computed as one minus Shannon entropy normalized by log2 of the number of productive unique sequences. Public and private clones were assessed among the 100 most prevalent clones of each patient and control. Clones were defined as Susac-specific when absent from the healthy and MS cohorts, from 1052 published viral clones and from other ImmuneACCESS disease sequences. TCRdb passed the public sequencing reads through fastp at Q25 and MiXCR, retaining productive beta sequences. Entries that share a CDR3 protein sequence are merged under the most common genes and DNA. The V and J calls follow TCRdb's processing rather than the paper's. In all, the sample holds around 150,000 distinct CDR3 sequences, and about 93% of those were seen once. Approximately 0.3% of the sample lies in the top ten.

High-throughput TCR beta sequencing profiled peripheral blood CD8+ and CD4+ T cells from healthy donors, Susac syndrome patients and multiple sclerosis patients. Healthy donors were included as age- and sex-matched controls. Bulk CD8+ and CD4+ T cells were purified magnetically by negative isolation, whereas CD8+ TEMRA cells were enriched by FACS. Blood was collected in EDTA tubes and processed within 24 hours, with PBMCs isolated through density gradient centrifugation. PBMCs intended for TCR sequencing were cryopreserved in liquid nitrogen and were subsequently thawed in a 37 degrees C water bath. Purity of sorted or isolated CD4+, CD8+ and CD8+ TEMRA cells was at least 90%. Trimming at the junction amounts to 5 bases on V and 2 bases on J, and the germline ends lie 14 bases apart. Its CDR3 holds 15 amino acids, cysteine through phenylalanine. Just CDR3 DNA is preserved here, 45 bases in frame from base 1. Looking up the germline V gene (reference sequence) yields CDR1 SEHNR and CDR2 FQNEAQ.

Sequencing input: CD8+ T cells from PBMCs. In this chain, TRBV7-9 is recombined with TRBJ2-3; no D segment can be confidently identified. The origin of this receptor is a human donor in good health. The CDR3: CASSPNLAITDTQYF. The DNA sequence reads TGTGCCAGCAGCCCTAATCTGGCCATCACAGATACGCAGTATTTT.